This T cell receptor beta chain was recorded in a study of blood T cell repertoires in COVID-19 (dated by TCRdb to about 2020). Looking at the study overall: Collaborator samples came from the United States, Italy and Spain and covered acute and convalescent phases of COVID-19. The material from the prospective study consisted of cDNA or gDNA derived from T cells, B-cell-depleted T cells, or PBMCs. The sample metadata nearly always contained a de-identified subject ID, COVID-19 status, age in years and sex. Deeply sampled blood TCRbeta repertoires from subjects exposed to, actively infected with, or recovered from COVID-19 were included in the dataset. Samples came from the ongoing ImmuneRACE study (first 160 participants) plus 1,254 subjects from 6 global collaborators. A freely available public database, intended as a resource for researchers studying the immune response to SARS-CoV-2, is where the repertoires were released. HLA class I and class II types, where available, came from metadata supplied by the sample provider rather than from assay-based typing. Points the paper makes about the study in general: Clinical and demographic metadata were provided uncurated, with the amount varying by source and participant.

The immunoSEQ Assay, a bias-controlled multiplex PCR, was used to amplify TCRbeta CDR3 regions from genomic DNA. On the authors' methods: The number of nucleated cells in each sample was estimated by amplification of reference gene primers within the assay. To quantify the absolute abundance of each unique TCRbeta CDR3 rearrangement, sequence reads were collapsed and filtered. For each sample, productive Simpson clonality was calculated as the square root of Simpson's diversity index across productive rearrangements. TCRdb's version of the immuneACCESS table is confined to in-frame rearrangements and falls short of the full clone set. An unresolved V gene accounts for under half of the shortfall where checked; the remainder is of unknown origin. V and J calls and clone size come straight from that table; D and trimming were deduced from the DNA. The sample table lists about 260,000 clones, over 70% of them with a count of one. Roughly 1.6% of the sample rests with the top ten.

Samples from volunteer blood donors who had recovered from COVID-19 were contributed by a second Seattle source. Each collaborating institution followed its own protocols to collect whole blood in K2EDTA tubes. For TCRbeta analysis, collaborators shipped samples in one of three forms: frozen whole blood, isolated PBMCs, or DNA extracted from either of those sample types. Regarding this clone: Its specific antigen is unknown. Qualities for individual bases were not recorded, and no much larger clone is one base off.

Sequenced material: peripheral blood. The receptor was isolated from a woman aged 40 to 50 who had recovered from COVID-19.

The CDR3 protein: CASKGTDNQPQHF. The bases read TGTGCCAGCAAGGGGACAGATAATCAGCCCCAGCATTTT. The V and J segments used are TRBV6-5 and TRBJ1-5, with TRBD1 identical over 7 junction bases. CDR1 and CDR2, looked up from the germline V gene, are MNHEY and SVGAGI. Trimmed from V: 7 bases; trimmed from J: 4 bases; junction bases lacking a gene match: 4. CDR3 length: 13 amino acids, cysteine to phenylalanine. The only DNA kept is the CDR3, 39 bases in frame from the first base.